The clone carrying this T cell receptor beta chain was detected only once. The target antigen is unknown. This sample is part of a study of T cell responses to AZD1222 COVID-19 vaccine. Overall study results and limits: Regions left unmutated in variants are reportedly the target of nearly half of spike-specific TCRs. At study baseline, merely five or six AZD1222 recipients were seropositive. Vaccine-related CD4 TCRs covered spike, predominating at 160-218 and 743-854. It should be noted that donors were predominantly white British and more often female, and clonal diversity was possibly underestimated.

CDR1 and CDR2 from the germline V gene are LGHDT and YNNKEL (reference sequence). Trimming cost V 1 base and J 3 bases, with 3 bases left between them. The CDR3 is 12 amino acids. Produced via immunoSEQ multiplex PCR; TCRdb's table is partial and in-frame only. The data hold fewer than 200,000 clones, with 85% to 90% observed a single time. This sample comprised peripheral blood, obtained on day 0 of AZD1222 vaccination. This sequence joins TRBV3-1 (or the pseudogene TRBV3-2) and TRBJ1-1; no firm D call. The sequence was obtained from an adult in good health. This chain's CDR3 is CASSQVDTEAFF. In DNA, the CDR3 is TGTGCCAGCAGCCAAGTTGACACTGAAGCTTTCTTT.